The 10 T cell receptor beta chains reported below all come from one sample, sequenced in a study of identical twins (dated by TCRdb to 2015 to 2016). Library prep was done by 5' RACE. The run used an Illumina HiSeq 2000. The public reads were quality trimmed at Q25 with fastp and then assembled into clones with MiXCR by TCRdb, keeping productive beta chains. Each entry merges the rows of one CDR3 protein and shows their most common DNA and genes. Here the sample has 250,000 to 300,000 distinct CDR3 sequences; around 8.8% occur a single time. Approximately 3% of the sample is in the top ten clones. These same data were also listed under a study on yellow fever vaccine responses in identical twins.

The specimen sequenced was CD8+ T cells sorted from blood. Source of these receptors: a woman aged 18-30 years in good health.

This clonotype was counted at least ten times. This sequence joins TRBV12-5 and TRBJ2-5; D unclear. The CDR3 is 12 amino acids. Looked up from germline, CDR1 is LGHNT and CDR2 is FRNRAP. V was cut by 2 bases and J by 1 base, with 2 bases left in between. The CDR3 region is CASGLSQETQYF. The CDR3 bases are TGTGCTAGTGGTTTGAGCCAAGAGACCCAGTACTTC.

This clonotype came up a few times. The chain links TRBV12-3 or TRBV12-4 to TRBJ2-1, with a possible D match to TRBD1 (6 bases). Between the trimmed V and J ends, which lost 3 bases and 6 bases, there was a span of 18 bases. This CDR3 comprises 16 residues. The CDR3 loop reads CASSFNRQDPRNEQFF. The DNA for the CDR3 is TGTGCCAGCAGTTTTAACCGACAGGACCCCCGCAATGAGCAGTTCTTC.

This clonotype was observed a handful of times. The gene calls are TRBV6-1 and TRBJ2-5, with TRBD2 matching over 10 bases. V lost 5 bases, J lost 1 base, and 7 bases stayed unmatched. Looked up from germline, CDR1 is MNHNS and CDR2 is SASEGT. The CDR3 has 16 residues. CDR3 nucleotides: TGTGCCAGCAGTCCCGGGACTAGCGCGTCCCAAGAGACCCAGTACTTC. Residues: CASSPGTSASQETQYF.

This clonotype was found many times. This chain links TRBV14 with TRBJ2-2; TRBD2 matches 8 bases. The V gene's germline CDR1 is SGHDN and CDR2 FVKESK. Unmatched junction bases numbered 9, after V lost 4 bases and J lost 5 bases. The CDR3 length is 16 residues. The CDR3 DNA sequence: TGTGCCAGCAGCCTTAGGACTAGCAGAAGGACCGGGGAGCTGTTTTTT. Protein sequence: CASSLRTSRRTGELFF.

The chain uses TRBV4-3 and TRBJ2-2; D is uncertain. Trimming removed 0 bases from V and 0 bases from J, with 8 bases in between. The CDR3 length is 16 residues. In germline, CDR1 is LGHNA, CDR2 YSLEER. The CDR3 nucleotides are TGCGCCAGCAGCCAAGATCGGGCAGCGAACACCGGGGAGCTGTTTTTT. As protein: CASSQDRAANTGELFF.

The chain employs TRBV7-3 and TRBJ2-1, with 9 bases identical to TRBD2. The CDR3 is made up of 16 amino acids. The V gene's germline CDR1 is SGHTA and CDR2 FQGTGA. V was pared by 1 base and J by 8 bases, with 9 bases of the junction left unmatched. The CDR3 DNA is TGTGCCAGCAGCTTAAGTCCGCGGGGGGGAGTGGATGAGCAGTTCTTC. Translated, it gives CASSLSPRGGVDEQFF.

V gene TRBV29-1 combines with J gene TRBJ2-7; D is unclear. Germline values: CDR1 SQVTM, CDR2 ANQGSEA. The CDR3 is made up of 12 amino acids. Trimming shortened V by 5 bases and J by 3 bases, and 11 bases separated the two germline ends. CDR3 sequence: CSVYGDGYEQYF. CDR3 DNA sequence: TGCAGCGTTTATGGCGATGGCTACGAGCAGTACTTC.

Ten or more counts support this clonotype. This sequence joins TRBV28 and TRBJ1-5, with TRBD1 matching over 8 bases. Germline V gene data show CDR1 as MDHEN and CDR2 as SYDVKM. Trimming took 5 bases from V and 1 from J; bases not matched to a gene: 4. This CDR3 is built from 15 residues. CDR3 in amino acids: CASSRYRGSNQPQHF. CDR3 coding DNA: TGTGCCAGCAGTCGCTACAGGGGGAGCAATCAGCCCCAGCATTTT.

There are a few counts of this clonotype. CDR3 residues: CSAPRDGPYEQYF. In nucleotides, the CDR3 is TGCAGTGCTCCGCGGGACGGTCCCTACGAGCAGTACTTC. The rearrangement joins TRBV20-1 to TRBJ2-7; D perhaps matches TRBD2 (6 bases). The ends were cut back, 5 bases at V and 2 bases at J, with 13 bases in the middle. CDR3 size: 13 residues. Germline V gene sequence: CDR1 DFQATT, CDR2 SNEGSKA (reference sequence).

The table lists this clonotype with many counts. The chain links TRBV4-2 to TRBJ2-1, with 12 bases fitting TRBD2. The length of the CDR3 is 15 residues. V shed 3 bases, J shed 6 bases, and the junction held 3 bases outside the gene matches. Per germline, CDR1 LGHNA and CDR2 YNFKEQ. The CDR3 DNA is TGTGCCAGCAGCCAGCTAGCGGGAGGGGGCAATGAGCAGTTCTTC. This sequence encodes CASSQLAGGGNEQFF.